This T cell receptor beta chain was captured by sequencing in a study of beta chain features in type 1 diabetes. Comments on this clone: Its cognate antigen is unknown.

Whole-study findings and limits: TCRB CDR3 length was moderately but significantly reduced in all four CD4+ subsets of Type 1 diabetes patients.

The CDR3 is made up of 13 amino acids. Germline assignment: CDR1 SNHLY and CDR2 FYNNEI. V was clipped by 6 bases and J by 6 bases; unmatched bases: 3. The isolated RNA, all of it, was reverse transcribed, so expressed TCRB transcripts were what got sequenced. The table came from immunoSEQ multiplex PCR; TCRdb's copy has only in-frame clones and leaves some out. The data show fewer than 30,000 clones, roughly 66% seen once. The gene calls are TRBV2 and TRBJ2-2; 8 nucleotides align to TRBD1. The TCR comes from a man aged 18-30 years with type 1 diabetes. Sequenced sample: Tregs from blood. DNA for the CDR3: TGTGCCAGCAGAGACAGGGGTTCCGGGGAGCTGTTTTTT. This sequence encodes CASRDRGSGELFF.